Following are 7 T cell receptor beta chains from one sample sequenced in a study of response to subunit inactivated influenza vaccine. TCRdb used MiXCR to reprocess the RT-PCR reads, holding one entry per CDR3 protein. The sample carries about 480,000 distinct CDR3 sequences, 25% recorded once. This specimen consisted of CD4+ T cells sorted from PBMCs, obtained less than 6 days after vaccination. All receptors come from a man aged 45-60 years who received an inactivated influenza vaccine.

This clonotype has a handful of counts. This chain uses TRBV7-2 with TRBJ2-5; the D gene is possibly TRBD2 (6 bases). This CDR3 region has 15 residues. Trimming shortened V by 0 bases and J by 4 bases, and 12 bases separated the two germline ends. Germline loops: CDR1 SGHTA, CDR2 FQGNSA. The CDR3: CASSLARLEGETQYF. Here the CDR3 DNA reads TGTGCCAGCAGCTTAGCAAGACTAGAAGGAGAGACCCAGTACTTC.

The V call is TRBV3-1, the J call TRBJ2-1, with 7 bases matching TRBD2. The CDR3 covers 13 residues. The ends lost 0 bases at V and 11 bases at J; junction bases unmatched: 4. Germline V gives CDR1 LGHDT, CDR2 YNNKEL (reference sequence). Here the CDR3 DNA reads TGTGCCAGCAGCCAAGAGGGGACTATTCAGCAGTTCTTC. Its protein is CASSQEGTIQQFF.

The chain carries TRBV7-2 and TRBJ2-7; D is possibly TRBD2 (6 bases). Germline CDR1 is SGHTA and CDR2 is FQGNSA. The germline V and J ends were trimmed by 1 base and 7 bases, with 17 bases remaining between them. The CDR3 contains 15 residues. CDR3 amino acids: CASSLVRSSAKEQYF. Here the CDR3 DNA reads TGTGCCAGCAGCTTAGTCAGGTCTAGCGCTAAAGAGCAGTACTTC.

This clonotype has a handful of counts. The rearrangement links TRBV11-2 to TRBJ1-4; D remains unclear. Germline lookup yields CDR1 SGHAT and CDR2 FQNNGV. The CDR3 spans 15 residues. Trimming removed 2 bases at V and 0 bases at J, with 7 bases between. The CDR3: CASSLFGATNEKLFF. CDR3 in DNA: TGTGCCAGCAGCTTATTCGGTGCAACTAATGAAAAACTGTTTTTT. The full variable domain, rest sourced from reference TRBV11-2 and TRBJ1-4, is EAGVAQSPRYKIIEKRQSVAFWCNPISGHATLYWYQQILGQGPKLLIQFQNNGVVDDSQLPKDRFSAERLKGVDSTLKIQPAKLEDSAVYLCASSLFGATNEKLFFGSGTQLSVL.

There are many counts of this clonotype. The CDR3 region is CASSQYRGNEQFF. The CDR3 DNA follows: TGTGCCAGCAGCCAATACAGGGGTAATGAGCAGTTCTTC. This chain links TRBV7-2 with TRBJ2-1; 7 bases are shared with TRBD1. From germline, CDR1 is SGHTA and CDR2 FQGNSA. The trim removed 5 bases at V and 7 bases at J, leaving 5 bases unmatched. The CDR3 is 13 amino acids. The full variable domain, completed using reference TRBV7-2 and TRBJ2-1, is GAGVSQSPSNKVTEKGKDVELRCDPISGHTALYWYRQSLGQGLEFLIYFQGNSAPDKSGLPSDRFSAERTGGSVSTLTIQRTQQEDSAVYLCASSQYRGNEQFFGPGTRLTVL.

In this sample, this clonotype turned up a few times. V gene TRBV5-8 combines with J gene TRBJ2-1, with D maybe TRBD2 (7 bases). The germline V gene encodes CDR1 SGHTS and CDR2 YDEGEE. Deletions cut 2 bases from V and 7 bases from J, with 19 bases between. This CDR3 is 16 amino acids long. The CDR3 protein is CASSFGEGGIGNEQFF. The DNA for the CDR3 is TGTGCCAGCAGCTTCGGAGAGGGGGGGATTGGGAATGAGCAGTTCTTC. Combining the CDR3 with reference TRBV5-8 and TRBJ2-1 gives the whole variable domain EAGVTQSPTHLIKTRGQQATLRCSPISGHTSVYWYQQALGLGLQFLLWYDEGEERNRGNFPPRFSGRQFPNYSSELNVNALELEDSALYLCASSFGEGGIGNEQFFGPGTRLTVL.

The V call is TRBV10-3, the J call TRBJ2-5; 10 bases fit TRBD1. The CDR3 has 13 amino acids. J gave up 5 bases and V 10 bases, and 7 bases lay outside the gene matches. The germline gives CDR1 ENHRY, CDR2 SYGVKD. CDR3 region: CATGTGVTETQYF. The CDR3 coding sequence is TGTGCCACGGGGACAGGGGTAACGGAGACCCAGTACTTC.